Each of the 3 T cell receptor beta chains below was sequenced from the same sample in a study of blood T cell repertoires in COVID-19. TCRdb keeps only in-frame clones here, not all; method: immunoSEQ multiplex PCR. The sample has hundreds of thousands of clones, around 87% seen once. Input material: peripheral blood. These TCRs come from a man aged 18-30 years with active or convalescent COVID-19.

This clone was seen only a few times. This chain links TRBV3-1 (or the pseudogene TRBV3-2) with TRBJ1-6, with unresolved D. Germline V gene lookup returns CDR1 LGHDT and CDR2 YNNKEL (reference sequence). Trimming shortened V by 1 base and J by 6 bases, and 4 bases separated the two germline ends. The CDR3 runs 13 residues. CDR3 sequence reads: CASSQAFNSPLHF. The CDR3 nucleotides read TGTGCCAGCAGCCAAGCCTTTAATTCACCCCTCCACTTT.

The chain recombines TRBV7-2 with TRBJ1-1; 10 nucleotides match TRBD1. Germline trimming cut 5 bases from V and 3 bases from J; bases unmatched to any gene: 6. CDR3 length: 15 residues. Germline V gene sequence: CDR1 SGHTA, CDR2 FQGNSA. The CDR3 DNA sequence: TGTGCCAGCAGCCCGGACAGGGGGGCGTACACTGAAGCTTTCTTT. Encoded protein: CASSPDRGAYTEAFF.

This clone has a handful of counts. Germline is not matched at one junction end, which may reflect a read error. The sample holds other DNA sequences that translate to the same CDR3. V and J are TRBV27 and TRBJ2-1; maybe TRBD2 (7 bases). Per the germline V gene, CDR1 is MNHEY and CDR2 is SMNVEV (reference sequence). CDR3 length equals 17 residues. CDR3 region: CASCFGTGGPGYNEQFF. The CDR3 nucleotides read TGTGCCAGCTGTTTCGGGACCGGGGGGCCGGGGTACAATGAGCAGTTCTTC.